This TCR beta chain was obtained from a study of Ad26.COV2.S vaccination and SARS-CoV-2 variants. Using immunoSEQ multiplex PCR, the repertoire was profiled, and TCRdb retains in-frame clones only, with some absent. The sample yields approximately 400,000 clones, about 90% seen once. Germline CDR1 MGHDK, CDR2 SYGVNS. The CDR3 runs to 14 residues. V lost 6 bases and J 4 bases, leaving 15 bases between the germline ends. A note on this clone: Its antigen is undetermined.

Overall study findings and caveats: Placebo recipients showed lower spike-specific TCR breadth than vaccinees. Analytic work on TCR breadth and depth might have understated the full extent of total T cell responses. Placebo and vaccine recipients had non-spike TCR breadth that was similar. Reportedly, spike-specific CD8+ and CD4+ T cell responses achieved substantial breadth once vaccination had taken place.

The sample consisted of peripheral blood, taken after recovery from COVID-19. The source is a human donor who had recovered from COVID-19. The chain links TRBV25-1 to TRBJ1-1, with a tentative D call TRBD1 (6 bases). CDR3 amino acids: CASRGGPLGTEAFF. In nucleotides, the CDR3 is TGTGCCAGCAGGGGGGGGCCGTTGGGCACTGAAGCTTTCTTT.